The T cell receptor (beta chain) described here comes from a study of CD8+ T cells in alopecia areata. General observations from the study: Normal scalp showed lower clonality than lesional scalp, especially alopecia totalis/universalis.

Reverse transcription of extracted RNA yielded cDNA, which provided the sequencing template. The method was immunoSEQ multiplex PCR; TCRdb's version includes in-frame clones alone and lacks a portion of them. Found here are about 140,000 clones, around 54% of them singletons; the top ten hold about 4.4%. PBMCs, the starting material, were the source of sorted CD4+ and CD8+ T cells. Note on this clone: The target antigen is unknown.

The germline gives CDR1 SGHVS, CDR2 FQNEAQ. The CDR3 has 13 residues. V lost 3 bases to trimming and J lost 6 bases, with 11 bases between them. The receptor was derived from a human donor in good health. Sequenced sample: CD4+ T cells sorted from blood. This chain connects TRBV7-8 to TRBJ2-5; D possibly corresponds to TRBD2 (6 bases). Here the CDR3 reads CASSFSGGKTQYF. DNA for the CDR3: TGTGCCAGCAGCTTCTCTGGAGGGAAGACCCAGTACTTC.